This is a list of T cell receptor beta chains from one sample in a study of blood T cell repertoires in COVID-19. Produced via immunoSEQ multiplex PCR; TCRdb's table is partial and in-frame only. The table has about 220,000 clones, 83% seen once; the top ten hold approximately 4.8%. The sequenced sample consisted of PBMCs or T cells enriched from blood (not recorded which). Receptors were obtained from a woman aged 50 to 65 who had been exposed to COVID-19. Each CDR3 is given with its conserved first and last residue. The D gene is left open where the match is weak. Rows give clone size only sometimes, using once, few, many, or a class for an expanded clone.

CDR3 protein: CASSFPWGERDTEAFF
CDR3 DNA: TGTGCCAGCAGCTTTCCCTGGGGGGAAAGGGACACTGAAGCTTTCTTT
clone size: -
D gene: -
J gene: TRBJ1-1
V gene: TRBV7-9

CDR3 protein: CATRDRAKNQPQHF
CDR3 DNA: TGTGCCACCCGGGACAGGGCGAAAAATCAGCCCCAGCATTTT
clone size: once
D gene: TRBD1
J gene: TRBJ1-5
V gene: TRBV19

CDR3 protein: CAISESVNTEAFF
CDR3 DNA: TGTGCCATCAGTGAATCTGTGAACACTGAAGCTTTCTTT
clone size: -
D gene: -
J gene: TRBJ1-1
V gene: TRBV10-3

CDR3 protein: CASSLRDSNYGYTF
CDR3 DNA: TGTGCCAGCAGCTTGAGGGACTCTAACTATGGCTACACCTTC
clone size: few
D gene: -
J gene: TRBJ1-2
V gene: TRBV7-9

CDR3 protein: CASSLGTGGVNTEAFF
CDR3 DNA: TGTGCCAGCAGCTTAGGGACAGGGGGAGTGAACACTGAAGCTTTCTTT
clone size: -
D gene: TRBD1
J gene: TRBJ1-1
V gene: TRBV11-2

CDR3 protein: CLYKSCVPPGAEGKKETQYF
CDR3 DNA: TGTCTCTACAAAAGTTGCGTTCCTCCGGGAGCGGAGGGCAAAAAAGAGACCCAGTACTTC
clone size: -
D gene: -
J gene: TRBJ2-5
V gene: TRBV21-1

CDR3 protein: CASSLLGGRGDYGYTF
CDR3 DNA: TGTGCCAGCAGCCTTTTGGGGGGGCGAGGCGACTATGGCTACACCTTC
clone size: -
D gene: -
J gene: TRBJ1-2
V gene: TRBV5-4

CDR3 protein: CASSHVPGQGQELFF
CDR3 DNA: TGTGCCAGCAGCCACGTCCCGGGACAGGGGCAGGAGCTGTTTTTT
clone size: once
D gene: TRBD1
J gene: TRBJ2-2
V gene: TRBV2

CDR3 protein: CASSDRGLGTDTQYF
CDR3 DNA: TGTGCCAGCAGTGACAGGGGGCTGGGCACAGATACGCAGTATTTT
clone size: -
D gene: TRBD1
J gene: TRBJ2-3
V gene: TRBV11-1

CDR3 protein: CASSEIFGTGGSYEQFF
CDR3 DNA: TGCGCCAGCAGTGAGATATTCGGGACAGGGGGCTCTTACGAGCAGTTCTTC
clone size: once
D gene: TRBD1
J gene: TRBJ2-1
V gene: TRBV10-2

CDR3 protein: CSARTPTEAFF
CDR3 DNA: TGCAGTGCTAGGACTCCGACCGAAGCTTTCTTT
clone size: once
D gene: -
J gene: TRBJ1-1
V gene: TRBV20-1

CDR3 protein: CASSLLGSNSPLHF
CDR3 DNA: TGTGCCAGCAGTTTATTGGGCAGTAATTCACCCCTCCACTTT
clone size: -
D gene: -
J gene: TRBJ1-6
V gene: TRBV28

CDR3 protein: CASSLADRGLSGELFF
CDR3 DNA: TGCGCCAGCAGCTTGGCGGACAGGGGTTTGTCCGGGGAGCTGTTTTTT
clone size: -
D gene: TRBD1
J gene: TRBJ2-2
V gene: TRBV5-1

CDR3 protein: CAWTGGRANTEAFF
CDR3 DNA: TGTGCCTGGACGGGCGGCAGGGCGAACACTGAAGCTTTCTTT
clone size: -
D gene: -
J gene: TRBJ1-1
V gene: TRBV30

CDR3 protein: CASSARTSGGTDTQYF
CDR3 DNA: TGTGCCAGCAGTGCCAGGACTAGCGGGGGAACAGATACGCAGTATTTT
clone size: -
D gene: TRBD2
J gene: TRBJ2-3
V gene: TRBV6-1

CDR3 protein: CAISGTGNYGYTF
CDR3 DNA: TGTGCCATCAGTGGGACAGGGAACTATGGCTACACCTTC
clone size: -
D gene: TRBD1
J gene: TRBJ1-2
V gene: TRBV10-3

CDR3 protein: CASSSDRGLGNTEAFF
CDR3 DNA: TGTGCCAGCAGCTCGGACAGGGGGCTCGGGAACACTGAAGCTTTCTTT
clone size: -
D gene: TRBD1
J gene: TRBJ1-1
V gene: TRBV7-9

CDR3 protein: CASSRWGDTIYF
CDR3 DNA: TGTGCCAGCAGTCGATGGGGGGACACCATATATTTT
clone size: -
D gene: -
J gene: TRBJ1-3
V gene: TRBV12-3/TRBV12-4

CDR3 protein: CSVEAGGRLEAFF
CDR3 DNA: TGCAGCGTTGAAGCTGGGGGCAGGTTAGAAGCTTTCTTT
clone size: -
D gene: -
J gene: TRBJ1-1
V gene: TRBV29-1

CDR3 protein: CASSLLAGIQEKLFF
CDR3 DNA: TGCGCCAGCAGCTTATTAGCGGGGATTCAAGAAAAACTGTTTTTT
clone size: -
D gene: -
J gene: TRBJ1-4
V gene: TRBV5-1

CDR3 protein: CASSSSRPALTEAFF
CDR3 DNA: TGTGCCAGCAGCTCCTCTAGGCCCGCCCTCACTGAAGCTTTCTTT
clone size: -
D gene: -
J gene: TRBJ1-1
V gene: TRBV11-2

CDR3 protein: CASSYRLREYPGNTIYF
CDR3 DNA: TGTGCCAGCAGTTACCGGCTTCGGGAGTACCCTGGAAACACCATATATTTT
clone size: -
D gene: -
J gene: TRBJ1-3
V gene: TRBV6-2/TRBV6-3

CDR3 protein: CASSLTHSYEQYF
CDR3 DNA: TGTGCCAGCAGCTTGACTCACTCCTACGAGCAGTACTTC
clone size: -
D gene: -
J gene: TRBJ2-7
V gene: TRBV7-2

CDR3 protein: CASSGGGGRGNTIYF
CDR3 DNA: TGTGCCAGCAGCGGGGGAGGAGGCAGAGGAAACACCATATATTTT
clone size: -
D gene: -
J gene: TRBJ1-3
V gene: TRBV7-9

CDR3 protein: CASSSQGIPEAFF
CDR3 DNA: TGTGCCAGCAGTTCTCAGGGGATCCCTGAAGCTTTCTTT
clone size: -
D gene: -
J gene: TRBJ1-1
V gene: TRBV12-3/TRBV12-4

CDR3 protein: CTSSALKERRAFF
CDR3 DNA: TGTACCAGCAGCGCCTTAAAGGAGCGGCGGGCTTTCTTT
clone size: once
D gene: -
J gene: TRBJ1-1
V gene: TRBV9

CDR3 protein: CASSAGTSGVGEQYF
CDR3 DNA: TGTGCCAGCAGCGCCGGGACTAGCGGGGTAGGCGAGCAGTACTTC
clone size: -
D gene: TRBD2
J gene: TRBJ2-7
V gene: TRBV5-4

CDR3 protein: CASSLERGADTQYF
CDR3 DNA: TGCGCCAGCAGCTTGGAGCGGGGTGCAGATACGCAGTATTTT
clone size: -
D gene: TRBD2
J gene: TRBJ2-3
V gene: TRBV5-1

CDR3 protein: CASSLRLDTEAFF
CDR3 DNA: TGTGCCAGCAGCCTGCGGCTCGACACTGAAGCTTTCTTT
clone size: -
D gene: -
J gene: TRBJ1-1
V gene: TRBV4-2

CDR3 protein: CSVQARSPQGVFRNTIYF
CDR3 DNA: TGCAGCGTTCAGGCGCGAAGCCCACAGGGGGTATTCAGGAACACCATATATTTT
clone size: -
D gene: TRBD1
J gene: TRBJ1-3
V gene: TRBV29-1

CDR3 protein: CASSYGGEAYEQYF
CDR3 DNA: TGTGCCAGCAGTTATGGGGGGGAGGCCTACGAGCAGTACTTC
clone size: -
D gene: TRBD2
J gene: TRBJ2-7
V gene: TRBV6-6

CDR3 protein: CASSLRQDSPGEQYF
CDR3 DNA: TGTGCCAGCAGCTTGCGACAGGATTCGCCGGGGGAGCAGTACTTC
clone size: -
D gene: -
J gene: TRBJ2-7
V gene: TRBV5-6

CDR3 protein: CASSLALWGGREGYTF
CDR3 DNA: TGTGCCAGCAGCTTAGCCCTTTGGGGGGGGCGGGAAGGCTACACCTTC
clone size: -
D gene: -
J gene: TRBJ1-2
V gene: TRBV7-2

CDR3 protein: CAWSVNFATEQYF
CDR3 DNA: TGTGCCTGGAGTGTAAACTTTGCTACCGAGCAGTACTTC
clone size: -
D gene: -
J gene: TRBJ2-7
V gene: TRBV30

CDR3 protein: CASSTLGQGHSPLHF
CDR3 DNA: TGTGCCAGCAGCACACTCGGACAGGGACATTCACCCCTCCACTTT
clone size: -
D gene: TRBD1
J gene: TRBJ1-6
V gene: TRBV13

CDR3 protein: CASSFGTEHEAFF
CDR3 DNA: TGTGCCAGCAGCTTTGGGACTGAGCACGAAGCTTTCTTT
clone size: few
D gene: -
J gene: TRBJ1-1
V gene: TRBV5-6

CDR3 protein: CASSLEAATEAFF
CDR3 DNA: TGTGCCAGCAGCTTAGAAGCGGCCACTGAAGCTTTCTTT
clone size: -
D gene: -
J gene: TRBJ1-1
V gene: TRBV7-8

CDR3 protein: CASSQEGGSHSYEQYF
CDR3 DNA: TGTGCCAGCAGCCAAGAGGGAGGCAGCCACTCCTACGAGCAGTACTTC
clone size: -
D gene: -
J gene: TRBJ2-7
V gene: TRBV3-1/TRBV3-2

CDR3 protein: CASSLASADTQYF
CDR3 DNA: TGTGCCAGCAGCTTGGCTTCTGCAGATACGCAGTATTTT
clone size: once
D gene: -
J gene: TRBJ2-3
V gene: TRBV5-5

CDR3 protein: CASSPGIRDIQYF
CDR3 DNA: TGTGCCAGCAGCCCCGGGATTAGGGACATTCAGTACTTC
clone size: -
D gene: -
J gene: TRBJ2-4
V gene: TRBV6-5

CDR3 protein: CASSSGGPSSYEQYF
CDR3 DNA: TGTGCCAGCAGCTCAGGGGGCCCAAGCTCCTACGAGCAGTACTTC
clone size: -
D gene: TRBD1
J gene: TRBJ2-7
V gene: TRBV11-2

CDR3 protein: CASISGQNRHEQYF
CDR3 DNA: TGTGCCAGCATCTCGGGACAGAACCGACACGAGCAGTACTTC
clone size: -
D gene: TRBD1
J gene: TRBJ2-7
V gene: TRBV6-5

CDR3 protein: CASSQDGVSRDTQYF
CDR3 DNA: TGTGCCAGCAGCCAAGACGGGGTATCTAGGGATACGCAGTATTTT
clone size: -
D gene: -
J gene: TRBJ2-3
V gene: TRBV4-2

CDR3 protein: CASSPRGNTEAFF
CDR3 DNA: TGTGCCAGCAGCCCCCGGGGGAACACTGAAGCTTTCTTT
clone size: -
D gene: -
J gene: TRBJ1-1
V gene: TRBV11-1

CDR3 protein: CASRATSRGTEAFF
CDR3 DNA: TGTGCCAGTAGGGCGACCTCCCGGGGCACTGAAGCTTTCTTT
clone size: few
D gene: -
J gene: TRBJ1-1
V gene: TRBV19

CDR3 protein: CASQAGAGVADTQYF
CDR3 DNA: TGTGCCAGCCAGGCGGGAGCGGGGGTCGCAGATACGCAGTATTTT
clone size: -
D gene: TRBD2
J gene: TRBJ2-3
V gene: TRBV6-5

CDR3 protein: CASSLASRTEAFF
CDR3 DNA: TGTGCCAGCAGCTTAGCGTCGAGGACTGAAGCTTTCTTT
clone size: once
D gene: -
J gene: TRBJ1-1
V gene: TRBV7-8

CDR3 protein: CASSLATGSGGYTF
CDR3 DNA: TGTGCCAGCAGCTTAGCGACAGGGTCGGGTGGCTACACCTTC
clone size: -
D gene: TRBD1
J gene: TRBJ1-2
V gene: TRBV7-8

CDR3 protein: CASSHQSRLGETQYF
CDR3 DNA: TGTGCCAGCAGCCACCAGAGCCGGCTAGGTGAGACCCAGTACTTC
clone size: -
D gene: -
J gene: TRBJ2-5
V gene: TRBV3-1/TRBV3-2

CDR3 protein: CASSYSSGGAAGAPQFF
CDR3 DNA: TGTGCCAGCAGTTACTCGTCAGGGGGCGCGGCAGGGGCGCCCCAGTTCTTC
clone size: -
D gene: TRBD1
J gene: TRBJ2-1
V gene: TRBV6-2/TRBV6-3

CDR3 protein: CASSFGPMFSQYF
CDR3 DNA: TGTGCCAGCAGCTTTGGCCCCATGTTCTCCCAGTACTTC
clone size: -
D gene: -
J gene: TRBJ2-5
V gene: TRBV5-6

CDR3 protein: CASSLSGTGRKTQYF
CDR3 DNA: TGTGCCAGCAGTCTATCCGGGACAGGGCGGAAGACCCAGTACTTC
clone size: -
D gene: TRBD1
J gene: TRBJ2-5
V gene: TRBV28

CDR3 protein: CAISKSGQGADGELFF
CDR3 DNA: TGTGCCATCAGTAAATCGGGACAGGGGGCCGACGGGGAGCTGTTTTTT
clone size: -
D gene: TRBD1
J gene: TRBJ2-2
V gene: TRBV10-3

CDR3 protein: CATSREDRGGGTNEKLFF
CDR3 DNA: TGTGCCACCAGCAGAGAAGACAGGGGAGGGGGTACTAATGAAAAACTGTTTTTT
clone size: once
D gene: TRBD1
J gene: TRBJ1-4
V gene: TRBV15

CDR3 protein: CSGIRGGTEAFF
CDR3 DNA: TGCAGCGGTATCAGGGGCGGTACTGAAGCTTTCTTT
clone size: few
D gene: -
J gene: TRBJ1-1
V gene: TRBV29-1

CDR3 protein: CASTRHTRLGGGQPQHF
CDR3 DNA: TGTGCCAGCACACGCCACACTAGACTCGGTGGAGGGCAGCCCCAGCATTTT
clone size: -
D gene: -
J gene: TRBJ1-5
V gene: TRBV2